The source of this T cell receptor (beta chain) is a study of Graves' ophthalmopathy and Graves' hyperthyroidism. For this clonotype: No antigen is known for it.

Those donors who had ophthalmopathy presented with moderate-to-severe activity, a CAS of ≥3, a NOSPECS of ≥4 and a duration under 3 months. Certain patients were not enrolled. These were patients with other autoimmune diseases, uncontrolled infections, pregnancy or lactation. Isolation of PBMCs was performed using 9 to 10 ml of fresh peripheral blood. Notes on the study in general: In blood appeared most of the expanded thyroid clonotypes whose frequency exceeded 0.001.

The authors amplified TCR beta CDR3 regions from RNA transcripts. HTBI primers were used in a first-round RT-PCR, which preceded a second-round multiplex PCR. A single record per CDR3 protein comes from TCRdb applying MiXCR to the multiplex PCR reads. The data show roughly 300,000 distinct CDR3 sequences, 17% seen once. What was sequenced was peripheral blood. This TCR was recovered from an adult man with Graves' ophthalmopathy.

The CDR3 region has the DNA TGTGCCAGCAGCTTTGGGGACAGGGGGCGCTCAGCTGAAGCTTTCTTT. Its translation: CASSFGDRGRSAEAFF. The rearrangement links TRBV11-2 to TRBJ1-1; 12 bases are shared with TRBD1. The V gene end was trimmed by 3 bases and the J gene end by 6 bases; junction bases not matched to a gene: 8. Germline V CDR1 and CDR2: SGHAT, FQNNGV. CDR3 length: 16 residues.